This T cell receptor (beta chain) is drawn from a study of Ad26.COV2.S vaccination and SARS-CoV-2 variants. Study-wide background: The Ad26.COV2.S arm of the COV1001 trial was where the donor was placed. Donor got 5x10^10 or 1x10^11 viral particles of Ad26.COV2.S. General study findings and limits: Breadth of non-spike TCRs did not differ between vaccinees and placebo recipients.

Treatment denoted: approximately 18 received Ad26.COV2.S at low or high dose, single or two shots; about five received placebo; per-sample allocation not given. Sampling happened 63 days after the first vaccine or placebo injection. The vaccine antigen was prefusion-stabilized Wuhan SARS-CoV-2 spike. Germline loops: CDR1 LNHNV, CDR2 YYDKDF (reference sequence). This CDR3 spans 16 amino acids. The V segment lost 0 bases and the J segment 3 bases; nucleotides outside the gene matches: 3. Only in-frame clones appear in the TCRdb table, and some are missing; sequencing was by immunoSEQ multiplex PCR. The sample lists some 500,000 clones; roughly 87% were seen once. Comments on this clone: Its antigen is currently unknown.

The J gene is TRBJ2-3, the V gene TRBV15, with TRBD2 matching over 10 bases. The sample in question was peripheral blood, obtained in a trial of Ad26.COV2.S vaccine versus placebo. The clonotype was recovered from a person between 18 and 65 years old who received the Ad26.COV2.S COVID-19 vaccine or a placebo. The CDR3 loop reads CATSRDWTSGTDTQYF. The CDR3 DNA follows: TGTGCCACCAGCAGAGATTGGACTAGCGGAACAGATACGCAGTATTTT.